A selection of T cell receptor beta chains follows, all from one sample in a study of T-cell reconstitution after alpha-beta-depleted transplantation in children. One entry per CDR3 protein results from TCRdb running MiXCR on the PCR reads. The sample lists approximately 50,000 distinct CDR3 sequences, 40% to 60% occurring once. The source was peripheral blood, collected before TCRalphabeta/CD19-depleted stem cell transplant. These receptors all come from a boy under two years old with SCID, due to receive a stem cell transplant. CDR3s include the opening cysteine and the closing phenylalanine or tryptophan. The D gene is left open where the match is weak.

v_gene: TRBV9
j_gene: TRBJ1-6
d_gene: TRBD1
CDR3aa: CASSVDRGGSPLHF

v_gene: TRBV5-6
j_gene: TRBJ1-2
d_gene: TRBD1
CDR3aa: CASSPGGINYGYTF

v_gene: TRBV5-1
j_gene: TRBJ2-7
d_gene: NA
CDR3aa: CASSLGFSYEQYF

v_gene: TRBV5-1
j_gene: TRBJ2-5
d_gene: NA
CDR3aa: CASSLPGKETQYF

v_gene: TRBV15
j_gene: TRBJ2-2
d_gene: TRBD1
CDR3aa: CAATGTANTGELFF

v_gene: TRBV5-1
j_gene: TRBJ1-1
d_gene: NA
CDR3aa: CASSLSGGGNTEAFF

v_gene: TRBV6-2/TRBV6-3
j_gene: TRBJ2-3
d_gene: NA
CDR3aa: CASKGDRHTDTQYF

v_gene: TRBV6-5
j_gene: TRBJ1-5
d_gene: NA
CDR3aa: CASSYSVGPNQPQHF

v_gene: TRBV12-3/TRBV12-4
j_gene: TRBJ2-1
d_gene: NA
CDR3aa: CASRTGANSYNEQFF

v_gene: TRBV11-2
j_gene: TRBJ2-7
d_gene: NA
CDR3aa: CASSFTREQYF

v_gene: TRBV5-5
j_gene: TRBJ2-7
d_gene: NA
CDR3aa: CASSLTEQYF

v_gene: TRBV7-8
j_gene: TRBJ2-2
d_gene: NA
CDR3aa: CASSLGQVGGELFF

v_gene: TRBV5-1
j_gene: TRBJ2-1
d_gene: NA
CDR3aa: CASSLNSAGEQFF

v_gene: TRBV20-1
j_gene: TRBJ2-7
d_gene: NA
CDR3aa: CSARDLAGPTYEQYF

v_gene: TRBV5-1
j_gene: TRBJ2-6
d_gene: NA
CDR3aa: CASSFGGNSGANVLTF

v_gene: TRBV20-1
j_gene: TRBJ1-2
d_gene: NA
CDR3aa: CSANLGRVSYGYTF

v_gene: TRBV6-5
j_gene: TRBJ1-2
d_gene: NA
CDR3aa: CASSSGWRGYTF

v_gene: TRBV4-3
j_gene: TRBJ2-3
d_gene: NA
CDR3aa: CASSQEKGGGQYF

v_gene: TRBV5-1
j_gene: TRBJ2-3
d_gene: NA
CDR3aa: CASSFGVSPPGVDTQYF

v_gene: TRBV10-3
j_gene: TRBJ2-7
d_gene: NA
CDR3aa: CAIARENSYEQYF

v_gene: TRBV12-3/TRBV12-4
j_gene: TRBJ2-1
d_gene: TRBD2
CDR3aa: CASSLGLGWGEQFF

v_gene: TRBV5-4
j_gene: TRBJ2-3
d_gene: NA
CDR3aa: CASSFPGAADTQYF

v_gene: TRBV6-2/TRBV6-3
j_gene: TRBJ2-1
d_gene: TRBD2
CDR3aa: CASSYSGLAGIYNEQFF

v_gene: TRBV7-2
j_gene: TRBJ2-3
d_gene: NA
CDR3aa: CASSLFLDDTQYF

v_gene: TRBV19
j_gene: TRBJ1-3
d_gene: NA
CDR3aa: CASSIPDTIYF

v_gene: TRBV3-1
j_gene: TRBJ1-4
d_gene: TRBD1
CDR3aa: CASSQDRARLELFF

v_gene: TRBV5-1
j_gene: TRBJ2-3
d_gene: TRBD2
CDR3aa: CASSAGGVSTDTQYF

v_gene: TRBV4-3
j_gene: TRBJ1-3
d_gene: NA
CDR3aa: CASSHPIGNTIYF

v_gene: TRBV5-6
j_gene: TRBJ1-2
d_gene: TRBD1
CDR3aa: CASSHRTGGAYYGYTF

v_gene: TRBV27
j_gene: TRBJ1-2
d_gene: NA
CDR3aa: CASSPHRAALAYGYTF

v_gene: TRBV3-1
j_gene: TRBJ2-3
d_gene: NA
CDR3aa: CASSQGRSTDTQYF

v_gene: TRBV7-2
j_gene: TRBJ2-1
d_gene: NA
CDR3aa: CASSLAMGSYNEQFF

v_gene: TRBV5-1
j_gene: TRBJ2-3
d_gene: NA
CDR3aa: CASSDLGEQYF

v_gene: TRBV7-2
j_gene: TRBJ2-1
d_gene: NA
CDR3aa: CASSLRNEGWDNEQFF

v_gene: TRBV6-5
j_gene: TRBJ1-1
d_gene: TRBD1
CDR3aa: CASSGTGREAFF

v_gene: TRBV7-9
j_gene: TRBJ2-5
d_gene: NA
CDR3aa: CASGSSGETQYF

v_gene: TRBV7-7
j_gene: TRBJ2-7
d_gene: NA
CDR3aa: CASSPTTYEQYF

v_gene: TRBV5-1
j_gene: TRBJ2-3
d_gene: NA
CDR3aa: CASSLAEGRTDTQYF

v_gene: TRBV9
j_gene: TRBJ2-3
d_gene: TRBD1
CDR3aa: CASSRTGGTDTQYF

v_gene: TRBV7-2
j_gene: TRBJ1-4
d_gene: NA
CDR3aa: CASSLEVGLRFF

v_gene: TRBV4-2
j_gene: TRBJ1-1
d_gene: NA
CDR3aa: CASSQDFGGVNTEAFF

v_gene: TRBV6-5
j_gene: TRBJ2-3
d_gene: NA
CDR3aa: CASSYSGADTQYF

v_gene: TRBV9
j_gene: TRBJ1-6
d_gene: NA
CDR3aa: CASSVATGARNSPLHF

v_gene: TRBV10-3
j_gene: TRBJ1-1
d_gene: TRBD1
CDR3aa: CAISSDRGKAFF

v_gene: TRBV29-1
j_gene: TRBJ2-3
d_gene: NA
CDR3aa: CSGGGTPGTTGTDTQYF

v_gene: TRBV9
j_gene: TRBJ2-7
d_gene: NA
CDR3aa: CASSVGGGNYEQYF

v_gene: TRBV20-1
j_gene: TRBJ2-5
d_gene: TRBD2
CDR3aa: CSARGGGSETQYF

v_gene: TRBV9
j_gene: TRBJ2-5
d_gene: TRBD1
CDR3aa: CASSVRGLYF

v_gene: TRBV6-2/TRBV6-3
j_gene: TRBJ2-3
d_gene: NA
CDR3aa: CASSSQAEDTQYF

v_gene: TRBV5-1
j_gene: TRBJ2-1
d_gene: TRBD1
CDR3aa: CASSSTGGRNEQFF